The clone carrying this T cell receptor beta chain was observed once. This entry belongs to a study of T cells in narcolepsy. Here immunoSEQ multiplex PCR was the method, and the copy in TCRdb shows in-frame clones only, minus some. Altogether about 35,000 clones are present, 81% being singletons, with the ten largest covering roughly 2.5%. The length of the CDR3 is 16 residues. Trimming removed 9 bases from V and 7 bases from J; junction bases left unmatched: 19. Germline CDR1 reads SGDLS; CDR2 reads YYNGEE. This TCR came from a human donor in good health. The sequenced sample consisted of memory (CD45RA-) CD4+ T cells from blood. The chain carries TRBV9 and TRBJ1-5; 7 bases are a match to TRBD1. The CDR3 nucleotides read TGTGCCACCCAAGTCCAAAAACAGGGGATGGGGCAGCCCCAGCATTTT. As protein: CATQVQKQGMGQPQHF.